This TCR beta chain was recorded in a study of cytomegalovirus exposure and HLA in healthy donors. Everyone who donated was a healthy bone marrow donor. Points on this clone: The antigen is unknown.

The CDR3 extends over 11 amino acids. The V gene's germline CDR1 is SEHNR and CDR2 FQNEAQ (reference sequence). Trimming left V 5 bases short and J 8 bases short, with 9 bases between. 13 Jbeta primers and 60 Vbeta primers were used for the PCR. The protocol was immunoSEQ multiplex PCR, while the TCRdb copy is restricted to in-frame clones and leaves out a portion. Here the sample spans roughly 160,000 clones, approximately 78% being singletons. Study findings and constraints: A later analysis showed that HLA-associated TCR beta chains had undergone more clonal expansion than equally common others. TCR beta sequences reportedly predicted the HLA-A and HLA-B alleles of most subjects accurately.

This clonotype was sampled from a male donor in good health and CMV-seropositive. The V call is TRBV7-9, the J call TRBJ1-2, with TRBD1 as a possible D gene (6 bases). Sequences were obtained from PBMCs. The CDR3 region is CASSRTVGYTF. In DNA form, the CDR3 reads TGTGCCAGCAGCCGGACAGTCGGCTACACCTTC. Variable domain in full (rest from reference TRBV7-9 and TRBJ1-2): DTGVSQNPRHKITKRGQNVTFRCDPISEHNRLYWYRQTLGQGPEFLTYFQNEAQLEKSRLLSDRFSAERPKGSFSTLEIQRTEQGDSAMYLCASSRTVGYTFGSGTRLTVV.